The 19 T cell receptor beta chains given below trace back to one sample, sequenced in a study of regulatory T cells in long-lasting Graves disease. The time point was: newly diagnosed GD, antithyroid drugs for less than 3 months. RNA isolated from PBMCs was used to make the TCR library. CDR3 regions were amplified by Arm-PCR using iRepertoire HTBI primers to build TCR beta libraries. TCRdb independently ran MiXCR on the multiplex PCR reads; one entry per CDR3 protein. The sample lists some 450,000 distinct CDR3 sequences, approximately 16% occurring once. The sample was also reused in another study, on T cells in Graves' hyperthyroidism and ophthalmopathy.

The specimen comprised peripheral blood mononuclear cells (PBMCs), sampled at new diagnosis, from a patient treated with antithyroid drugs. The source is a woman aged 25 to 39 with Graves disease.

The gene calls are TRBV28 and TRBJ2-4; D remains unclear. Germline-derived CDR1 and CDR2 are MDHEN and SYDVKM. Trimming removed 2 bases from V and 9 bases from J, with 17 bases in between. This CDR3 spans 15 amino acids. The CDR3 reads CASSLEQHSRGIQYF. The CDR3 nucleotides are TGTGCCAGCAGTTTAGAGCAGCACTCCAGAGGCATTCAGTACTTC.

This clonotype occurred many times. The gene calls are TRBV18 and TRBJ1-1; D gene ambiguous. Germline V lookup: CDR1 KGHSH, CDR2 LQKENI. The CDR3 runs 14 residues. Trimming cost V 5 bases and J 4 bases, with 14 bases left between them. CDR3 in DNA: TGTGCCAGCTCAAACGGGTCCCCGGGCACTGAAGCTTTCTTT. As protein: CASSNGSPGTEAFF.

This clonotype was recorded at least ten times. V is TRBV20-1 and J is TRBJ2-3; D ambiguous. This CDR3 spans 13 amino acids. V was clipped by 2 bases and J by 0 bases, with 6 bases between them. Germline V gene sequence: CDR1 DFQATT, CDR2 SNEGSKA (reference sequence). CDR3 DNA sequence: TGCAGTGCTAGACGAGGCAGCACAGATACGCAGTATTTT. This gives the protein CSARRGSTDTQYF.

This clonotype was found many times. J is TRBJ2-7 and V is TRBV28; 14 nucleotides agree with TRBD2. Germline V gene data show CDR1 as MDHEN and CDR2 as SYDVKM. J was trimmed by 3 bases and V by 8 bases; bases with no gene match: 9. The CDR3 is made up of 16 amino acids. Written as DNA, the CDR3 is TGTGCCAGCCGGGGACTAGCGGGAGCAAGCCTCTACGAGCAGTACTTC. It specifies CASRGLAGASLYEQYF. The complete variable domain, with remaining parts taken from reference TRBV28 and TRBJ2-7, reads DVKVTQSSRYLVKRTGEKVFLECVQDMDHENMFWYRQDPGLGLRLIYFSYDVKMKEKGDIPEGYSVSREKKERFSLILESASTNQTSMYLCASRGLAGASLYEQYFGPGTRLTVT.

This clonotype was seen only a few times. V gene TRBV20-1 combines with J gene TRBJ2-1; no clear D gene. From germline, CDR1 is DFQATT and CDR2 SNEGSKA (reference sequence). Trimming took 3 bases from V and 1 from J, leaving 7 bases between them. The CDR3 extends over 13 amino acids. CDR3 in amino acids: CSARGMSYNEQFF. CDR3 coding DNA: TGCAGTGCTAGGGGCATGTCCTACAATGAGCAGTTCTTC.

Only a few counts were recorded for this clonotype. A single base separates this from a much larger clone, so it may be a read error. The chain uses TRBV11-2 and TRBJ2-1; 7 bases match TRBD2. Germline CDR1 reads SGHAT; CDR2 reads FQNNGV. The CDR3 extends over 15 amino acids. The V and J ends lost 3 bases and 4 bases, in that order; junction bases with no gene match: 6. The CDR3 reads CASSFAGELYNEQFF. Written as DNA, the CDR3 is TGTGCCAGCAGCTTCGCGGGGGAGCTGTACAATGAGCAGTTCTTC.

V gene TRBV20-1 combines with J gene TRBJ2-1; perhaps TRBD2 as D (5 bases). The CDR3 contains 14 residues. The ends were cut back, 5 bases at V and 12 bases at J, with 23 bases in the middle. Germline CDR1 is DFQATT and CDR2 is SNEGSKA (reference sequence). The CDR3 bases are TGCAGTGCTCGGCACGCCGGGCCCCGGGATTCGCAGTTCTTC. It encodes CSARHAGPRDSQFF.

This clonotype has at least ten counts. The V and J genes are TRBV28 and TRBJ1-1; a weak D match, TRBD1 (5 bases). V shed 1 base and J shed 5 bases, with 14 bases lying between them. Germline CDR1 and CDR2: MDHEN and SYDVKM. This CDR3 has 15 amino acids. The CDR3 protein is CASSLYLAGRTEAFF. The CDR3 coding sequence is TGTGCCAGCAGTTTATACTTAGCAGGGAGGACTGAAGCTTTCTTT.

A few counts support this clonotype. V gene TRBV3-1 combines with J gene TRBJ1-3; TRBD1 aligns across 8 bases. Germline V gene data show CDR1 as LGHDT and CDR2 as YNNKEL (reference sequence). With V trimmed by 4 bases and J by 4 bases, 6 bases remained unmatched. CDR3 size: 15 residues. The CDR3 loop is CASSRPGGAGNTIYF. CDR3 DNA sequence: TGTGCCAGCAGCCGCCCAGGGGGCGCGGGAAACACCATATATTTT.

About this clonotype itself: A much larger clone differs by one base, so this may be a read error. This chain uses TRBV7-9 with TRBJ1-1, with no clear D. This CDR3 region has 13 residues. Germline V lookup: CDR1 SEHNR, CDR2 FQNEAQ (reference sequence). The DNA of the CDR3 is TGTGCCTGCAGCGGAAACAAAGTCACTGAAGCTTTCTTT. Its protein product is CACSGNKVTEAFF.

This CDR3 is CASSLEAGLQPQHF. In DNA, the CDR3 is TGCGCCAGCAGCTTGGAGGCGGGTTTACAGCCCCAGCATTTT. The chain combines TRBV5-1 with TRBJ1-5, with D uncertain. The germline gives CDR1 SGHRS, CDR2 YFSETQ. The CDR3 has 14 amino acids. V gave up 0 bases and J gave up 7 bases, with 11 bases separating them.

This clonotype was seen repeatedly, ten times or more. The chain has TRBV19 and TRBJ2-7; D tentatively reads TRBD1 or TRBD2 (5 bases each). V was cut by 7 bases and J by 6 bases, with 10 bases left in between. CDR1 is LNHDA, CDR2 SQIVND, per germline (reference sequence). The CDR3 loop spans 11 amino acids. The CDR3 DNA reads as TGTGCCAGTACCCGAGGGGCCGAGCAGTACTTC. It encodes CASTRGAEQYF.

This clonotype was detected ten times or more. This chain's CDR3 is CLLRRGEKLFF. In nucleotides, the CDR3 is TGCTTATTGAGACGGGGTGAAAAACTGTTTTTT. The chain couples TRBV20-1 to TRBJ1-4; unclear D gene. This CDR3 comprises 11 residues. Germline V gene sequence: CDR1 DFQATT, CDR2 SNEGSKA (reference sequence).

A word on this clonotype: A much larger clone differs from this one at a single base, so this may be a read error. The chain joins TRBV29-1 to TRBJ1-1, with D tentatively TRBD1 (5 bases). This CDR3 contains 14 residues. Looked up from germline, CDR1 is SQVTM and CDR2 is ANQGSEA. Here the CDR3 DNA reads TGCGGCGTTGAAGAAGACAGAATGAACACTGAAGCTTTCTTT. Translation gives CGVEEDRMNTEAFF.

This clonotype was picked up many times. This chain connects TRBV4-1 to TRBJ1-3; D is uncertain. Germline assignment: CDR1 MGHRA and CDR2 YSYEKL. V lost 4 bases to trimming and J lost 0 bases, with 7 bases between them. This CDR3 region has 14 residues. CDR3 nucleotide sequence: TGCGCCAGCAGCCGACCCGTCTCTGGAAACACCATATATTTT. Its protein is CASSRPVSGNTIYF.

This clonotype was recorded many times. The CDR3 DNA is TGTGCCAGCAGCTTAGGGTCTGGAAGTTATAGCAATCAGCCCCAGCATTTT. Translation gives CASSLGSGSYSNQPQHF. This chain links TRBV11-2 with TRBJ1-5, with D unclear. Per germline, CDR1 SGHAT and CDR2 FQNNGV. Trimming removed 1 base at V and 0 bases at J, with 13 bases between. This CDR3 has 17 amino acids.

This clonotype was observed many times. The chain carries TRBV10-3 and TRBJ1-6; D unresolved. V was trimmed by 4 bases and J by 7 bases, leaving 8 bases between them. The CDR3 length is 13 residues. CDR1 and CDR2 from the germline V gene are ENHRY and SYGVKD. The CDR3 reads CAISGGPNSPLHF. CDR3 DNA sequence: TGTGCCATCAGTGGAGGGCCCAATTCACCCCTCCACTTT.

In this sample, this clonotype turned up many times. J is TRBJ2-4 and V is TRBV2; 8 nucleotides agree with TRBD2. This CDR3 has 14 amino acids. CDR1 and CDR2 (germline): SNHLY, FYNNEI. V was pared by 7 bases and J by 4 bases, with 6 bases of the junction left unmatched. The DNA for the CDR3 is TGTGCCAGCATCGGGAGGGACGGTAAAAACATTCAGTACTTC. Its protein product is CASIGRDGKNIQYF.

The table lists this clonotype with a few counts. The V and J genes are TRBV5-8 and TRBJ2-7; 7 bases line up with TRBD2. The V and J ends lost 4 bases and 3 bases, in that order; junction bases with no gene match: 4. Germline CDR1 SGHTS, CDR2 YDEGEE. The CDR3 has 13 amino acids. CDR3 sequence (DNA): TGTGCCAGCAGCAAGGCTAGCGGCTACGAGCAGTACTTC. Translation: CASSKASGYEQYF.